This TCR beta chain was sequenced in a study of beta chain features in type 1 diabetes. Study-level results: Type 1 diabetes patients showed a moderate but significant shortening of TCRB CDR3s in all four CD4+ subsets.

To note about this clone: The target antigen is unknown.

Expressed TCRB transcripts were sequenced, since all the RNA that had been isolated was reverse transcribed. Assay used: immunoSEQ multiplex PCR; TCRdb lists only in-frame clones, some missing. The repertoire holds roughly 450,000 clones, more than 11% seen once, with roughly 0.035% in the top ten. Germline V gene data show CDR1 as MDHEN and CDR2 as SYDVKM. Trimming pared 4 bases from V and 12 bases from J, leaving 10 bases between. The length of the CDR3 is 11 residues. Sampling consisted of one heparinised blood draw per donor, averaging approximately 100 mL. The chain joins TRBV28 to TRBJ1-3; D unclear. The TCR comes from a young man in good health. Sequencing used naive CD4+ T cells from blood. The CDR3: CASSSREIIYF. Here the CDR3 DNA reads TGTGCCAGCAGTTCAAGAGAAATCATATATTTT.